A selection of T cell receptor beta chains follows, all from one sample in a study of shared clonotypes between healthy human individuals. This table comes from immunoSEQ multiplex PCR, and its TCRdb copy is limited to in-frame clones, with some not included. This repertoire shows more than 400,000 clones, roughly 80% found once; its top ten account for roughly 12%. Sequencing input: PBMCs. These receptor sequences come from a woman in her thirties or forties in good health. Some clones in this sample may be carry-over from other donors' samples. Each CDR3 is given without its conserved first and last residue.

v_gene	j_gene	CDR3aa
TRBV19	TRBJ2-2	ASGLNTGELF
TRBV7-9	TRBJ1-2	ASSTRQGAVGGYT
TRBV30	TRBJ2-4	AWNLGGIQY
TRBV7-9	TRBJ1-2	ASSLAQRRSGGYT
TRBV5-1	TRBJ2-2	ASSRGTGNSNTGELF
TRBV9	TRBJ2-5	ASSLLAGGQETQY
TRBV7-2	TRBJ1-2	ASSLGRGSNYGYT
TRBV28	TRBJ2-3	ASSSSSGTSTDTQY
TRBV2	TRBJ2-7	ASSPRWEQY
TRBV28	TRBJ1-1	ASSPAGVVNTEAF
TRBV10-2	TRBJ2-3	ASSDWLREGPTQY
TRBV30	TRBJ2-1	AWSVRVDGVGEQF
TRBV29-1	TRBJ2-1	SVTLGTGYNEQF
TRBV11-3	TRBJ2-7	ASSLRTSGTLY
TRBV28	TRBJ1-2	ASSLRQGKGYT
TRBV2	TRBJ2-1	ASSEWGQGAPWDEQF
TRBV7-3	TRBJ1-2	ASSANRDGGYT
TRBV4-1	TRBJ1-5	ASSRDRVVPVSNQPQH
TRBV9	TRBJ2-1	ASSVDGAGYNEQF
TRBV6-5	TRBJ2-2	ASSPLTTGELF
TRBV19	TRBJ1-4	ASSPPGQANEKLF
TRBV7-9	TRBJ1-3	ASSPQGNTIY
TRBV27	TRBJ2-7	ASSPPGGVGY
TRBV7-2	TRBJ2-1	ASSLDGVGEQF
TRBV6-1	TRBJ2-5	ASETSGQETQY
TRBV5-1	TRBJ2-1	ASSLEQRELVDEQF
TRBV7-7	TRBJ2-1	ASSPQLAGEQF
TRBV9	TRBJ1-3	ASSGGPNPGSSGNTIY
TRBV6-4	TRBJ2-1	ASSDAPGLAGVSEQF
TRBV28	TRBJ2-7	ASSLFRTGMQY
TRBV28	TRBJ1-2	ASSLNTYGYT
TRBV28	TRBJ1-2	ATREPTGVYNYGYT
TRBV30	TRBJ1-4	ASYSGGLSEKLF
TRBV9	TRBJ1-1	ASSRPNTEAF
TRBV7-3	TRBJ2-1	ASSLNSGRFDNEQF
TRBV10-2	TRBJ2-1	ASSSDRSSYNEQF
TRBV7-9	TRBJ1-3	ASSLGGAGNTIY
TRBV6-1	TRBJ1-1	ASSEGGEGTEAF
TRBV27	TRBJ1-1	ASSSILTPGQKPMNTEAF
TRBV5-8	TRBJ1-2	ASSFRNSNYGYT
TRBV7-8	TRBJ2-7	ASSRDRSSYEQY
TRBV18	TRBJ2-1	ASSPWDRDSVYEQF
TRBV19	TRBJ1-1	ASSIVSQTEAF
TRBV11-3	TRBJ2-7	ASSPRDSSYEQY
TRBV7-8	TRBJ1-5	ASSSGVSQPQH
TRBV28	TRBJ2-1	ASSPLAGGHNEQF
TRBV19	TRBJ1-1	ASSTRQGGAF
TRBV5-6	TRBJ1-1	ASTRWGTEAF
TRBV7-2	TRBJ2-2	ASRPPGGFTGELF
TRBV6-5	TRBJ2-1	ASSYGTIVGEQF
TRBV11-2	TRBJ2-7	ASSPWGRSYEQY
TRBV5-6	TRBJ2-7	ASSLTSGFYEQY